These T cell receptor beta chains were read from a single sample in a study of cytomegalovirus exposure and HLA in healthy donors. Here immunoSEQ multiplex PCR was the method, and the copy in TCRdb shows in-frame clones only, minus some. Altogether 100,000 or so clones are present, 75% to 85% being singletons, with the ten largest covering 6% to 7.5%. The specimen was PBMCs. The receptors stem from a man aged 18 to 29 in good health and CMV-seronegative. The CDR3 runs from the conserved cysteine through the conserved F or W.

J	V	CDR3
TRBJ2-7	TRBV11-2	CASSRFRGRGYEQYF
TRBJ1-4	TRBV9	CASSVAEGARFEKLFF
TRBJ1-1	TRBV6-5	CASTNPQNTEAFF
TRBJ1-2	TRBV9	CASSVSPGPSNYGYTF
TRBJ2-7	TRBV6-1	CASGTVTREQYF
TRBJ2-1	TRBV7-2	CASSLEGTDYNEQFF
TRBJ1-2	TRBV7-2	CASSLGVRQEAISFF
TRBJ2-1	TRBV29-1	CSVEDRFGGGSYNEQFF
TRBJ1-1	TRBV18	CASSPGMYEAFF
TRBJ1-1	TRBV6-6	CASSYGSSEAFF